These 24 T cell receptor beta chains came from one sample sequenced in a study of beta chain features in type 1 diabetes. Study conclusions and caveats: Moderate but significant shortening of TCRB CDR3s was recorded in all four CD4+ subsets from Type 1 diabetes patients.

These receptors are not linked to any known antigen. Expressed TCRB transcripts were sequenced, since all the RNA that had been isolated was reverse transcribed. Assay used: immunoSEQ multiplex PCR; TCRdb lists only in-frame clones, some missing. The table records about 360,000 clones, over 10% of them present only once. Sequenced sample: naive CD4+ T cells from blood. These receptors came from a young woman with type 1 diabetes.

This chain links TRBV19 with TRBJ2-1; TRBD1 might be the D (6 bases). The CDR3 runs to 13 residues. V lost 7 bases, J lost 6 bases, and 13 bases lay in between. CDR1 LNHDA and CDR2 SQIVND come from the germline V gene (reference sequence). The CDR3 DNA follows: TGTGCCAGTATGCCCCACAGGGCCAATGAGCAGTTCTTC. It is translated as CASMPHRANEQFF.

The chain couples TRBV11-2 to TRBJ1-2, with D uncertain. The germline CDR1 and CDR2 sequences are SGHAT and FQNNGV. Trimming removed 7 bases at V and 2 bases at J, with 20 bases between. The CDR3 length is 16 residues. CDR3: CASTNHLNSFNYGYTF. Here the CDR3 DNA reads TGTGCCAGCACCAATCACCTTAACTCGTTCAACTATGGCTACACCTTC.

CDR3 bases: TGTGCCAGCAGCATCGGACAGGGACCTAATCAGCCCCAGCATTTT. This codes for CASSIGQGPNQPQHF. The chain couples TRBV7-2 to TRBJ1-5, with 8 nucleotides matching TRBD1. Trimming took 5 bases from V and 4 from J; bases not matched to a gene: 7. CDR1 and CDR2 from the germline V gene are SGHTA and FQGNSA. This CDR3 is built from 15 residues.

This clone was observed a few times. J is TRBJ2-7 and V is TRBV7-8; 8 bases fit TRBD1. Germline values: CDR1 SGHVS, CDR2 FQNEAQ. V lost 5 bases, J lost 3 bases, and 6 bases stayed unmatched. CDR3 length equals 14 residues. Here the CDR3 DNA reads TGTGCCAGCAGCCTTAGACAGGGGAGCTACGAGCAGTACTTC. Translation: CASSLRQGSYEQYF.

This chain links TRBV10-2 with TRBJ2-7; weak D call: TRBD2 (6 bases). The germline CDR1 and CDR2 sequences are WSHSY and SAAADI. The CDR3 is made up of 14 amino acids. V lost 8 bases and J 6 bases, leaving 20 bases between the germline ends. CDR3 nucleotides: TGCGCCAGCGGCCGGGACTCACGCTTTGTCGAGCAGTACTTC. Translated: CASGRDSRFVEQYF.

The chain couples TRBV7-2 to TRBJ2-3; D call uncertain. Trimming took 1 base from V and 0 from J, leaving 11 bases between them. Germline V gives CDR1 SGHTA, CDR2 FQGNSA. The CDR3 is made up of 16 amino acids. The CDR3 spells CASSLVAAVSTDTQYF. Written as DNA, the CDR3 is TGTGCCAGCAGCTTAGTCGCGGCCGTTAGCACAGATACGCAGTATTTT.

This clone was counted a few times. The rearrangement uses TRBV15 and TRBJ2-7; TRBD1 matches 7 bases. The CDR3 loop spans 15 amino acids. Trimming at V came to 4 bases and at J to 3 bases, leaving 9 bases not matched to a gene. The germline CDR1 and CDR2 sequences are LNHNV and YYDKDF (reference sequence). CDR3 DNA sequence: TGTGCCACCAGCAAGAACCGGGACAGAGTCTACGAGCAGTACTTC. This encodes CATSKNRDRVYEQYF.

The V call is TRBV30, the J call TRBJ1-1; D uncertain. CDR3 size: 12 residues. V gave up 1 base and J gave up 0 bases, with 3 bases separating them. Per germline, CDR1 GTSNPN and CDR2 SVGIG (reference sequence). CDR3 sequence reads: CAWSAMNTEAFF. The CDR3 nucleotides are TGTGCCTGGAGTGCAATGAACACTGAAGCTTTCTTT.

This clone was observed a few times. V gene TRBV6-1 combines with J gene TRBJ1-1; a possible D gene is TRBD1 (6 bases). Trimming removed 6 bases at V and 0 bases at J, with 11 bases between. Germline values: CDR1 MNHNS, CDR2 SASEGT. This CDR3 has 14 residues. CDR3 coding DNA: TGTGCCAGCAGCCGGGACAACATGAACACTGAAGCTTTCTTT. Translating it yields CASSRDNMNTEAFF.

This clone was seen a few times. The CDR3 reads CASSLAASGKGEQFF. Here the CDR3 DNA reads TGCGCCAGCAGCTTGGCGGCTAGCGGGAAAGGTGAGCAGTTCTTC. The V gene is TRBV5-1, the J gene TRBJ2-1; 9 bases align to TRBD2. V lost 0 bases and J lost 9; bases outside the gene matches: 7. CDR1 is SGHRS, CDR2 YFSETQ, per germline. There are 15 residues in the CDR3.

This clone was recorded a few times. This chain links TRBV12-5 with TRBJ2-5; 9 positions agree with TRBD2. Trimming took 1 base from V and 2 from J; bases not matched to a gene: 5. Looked up from germline, CDR1 is LGHNT and CDR2 is FRNRAP. The CDR3 length is 16 residues. The CDR3 sequence is CASGLGTSANQETQYF. The CDR3 nucleotides read TGTGCTAGTGGTTTGGGGACTAGCGCAAATCAAGAGACCCAGTACTTC.

CDR3 DNA: TGCGCCAGCAGCCCGGCCGGGACATCGGGGGAGCAGTACTTC. It specifies CASSPAGTSGEQYF. J is TRBJ2-7 and V is TRBV5-1; perhaps TRBD1 as D (6 bases). The V end lost 4 bases, the J end lost 7 bases, and 18 bases lay between the germline ends. The CDR3 extends over 14 amino acids. The germline CDR1 and CDR2 sequences are SGHRS and YFSETQ.

V gene TRBV4-3 combines with J gene TRBJ2-1; D is perhaps TRBD2 (5 bases). CDR3 length: 16 amino acids. Germline values: CDR1 LGHNA, CDR2 YSLEER. Trimming took 0 bases from V and 2 from J, leaving 11 bases between them. The CDR3 is CASSQEPSGTYNEQFF. The CDR3 nucleotides read TGCGCCAGCAGCCAAGAACCCTCCGGGACCTACAATGAGCAGTTCTTC.

This clone was observed a few times. The chain carries TRBV9 and TRBJ1-1, with a weak D call TRBD1 (5 bases). The V end lost 6 bases, the J end lost 1 base, and 16 bases lay between the germline ends. The CDR3 consists of 15 residues. Germline CDR1 SGDLS, CDR2 YYNGEE. This chain's CDR3 is CASTPIGGGNTEAFF. Here the CDR3 DNA reads TGTGCCAGCACACCTATTGGGGGGGGGAACACTGAAGCTTTCTTT. Supplemented by reference TRBV9 and TRBJ1-1, the full variable domain reads DSGVTQTPKHLITATGQRVTLRCSPRSGDLSVYWYQQSLDQGLQFLIQYYNGEERAKGNILERFSAQQFPDLHSELNLSSLELGDSALYFCASTPIGGGNTEAFFGQGTRLTVV.

V gene TRBV18 combines with J gene TRBJ2-1; TRBD1 is a possible D gene (6 bases). This CDR3 is 16 amino acids long. Germline loops: CDR1 KGHSH, CDR2 LQKENI. Trimming removed 3 bases from V and 5 bases from J, with 17 bases in between. The CDR3 spells CASSPPQGRYNNEQFF. In nucleotides, the CDR3 is TGTGCCAGCTCACCCCCACAGGGTCGGTATAACAATGAGCAGTTCTTC.

There are a few counts of this clone. V is TRBV7-9 and J is TRBJ1-6; perhaps TRBD1 as D (6 bases). The V and J ends lost 5 bases and 10 bases respectively, with 15 bases between them. Germline V CDR1 and CDR2: SEHNR, FQNEAQ (reference sequence). This CDR3 is 14 amino acids long. The CDR3 region has the DNA TGTGCCAGCAGCCACGGACAGCTTGGATCACCCCTCCACTTT. Protein product: CASSHGQLGSPLHF.

There are a few counts of this clone. The rearrangement uses TRBV2 and TRBJ1-2; D is unclear. The CDR3 runs to 17 residues. Germline-derived CDR1 and CDR2 are SNHLY and FYNNEI. The ends were cut back, 1 base at V and 2 bases at J, with 17 bases in the middle. The DNA for the CDR3 is TGTGCCAGCAGTGAAGATGAACAGTGGTTGGCAAACTATGGCTACACCTTC. Residues: CASSEDEQWLANYGYTF.

The chain recombines TRBV23-1 with TRBJ1-5; D possibly corresponds to TRBD1 (5 bases). TRBV23-1 is an ORF; its function is uncertain. This CDR3 is built from 16 residues. V lost 2 bases and J 8 bases, leaving 19 bases between the germline ends. The CDR3 spells CASSQQPTGNWEPQHF. The DNA for the CDR3 is TGCGCCAGCAGTCAACAACCCACAGGCAACTGGGAGCCCCAGCATTTT.

This chain joins TRBV9 and TRBJ2-3; TRBD1 agrees at 9 bases. This CDR3 spans 16 amino acids. Unmatched junction bases numbered 10, after V lost 6 bases and J lost 2 bases. CDR1 is SGDLS and CDR2 is YYNGEE in the germline V gene. CDR3 DNA sequence: TGTGCCAGCACCCCAGGACAGGGGCGACTCACAGATACGCAGTATTTT. Its translation is CASTPGQGRLTDTQYF.

The V and J genes are TRBV28 and TRBJ1-5; 8 bases align to TRBD1. V shed 0 bases and J 9 bases; nucleotides not matched to a gene: 7. This CDR3 is 15 amino acids long. The germline V gene has CDR1 MDHEN and CDR2 SYDVKM. CDR3 loop: CASSLWDRERRPQHF. The DNA of the CDR3 is TGTGCCAGCAGTTTATGGGACAGGGAAAGGAGGCCCCAGCATTTT. Using reference TRBV28 and TRBJ1-5 for the parts outside the CDR3, the full variable domain is DVKVTQSSRYLVKRTGEKVFLECVQDMDHENMFWYRQDPGLGLRLIYFSYDVKMKEKGDIPEGYSVSREKKERFSLILESASTNQTSMYLCASSLWDRERRPQHFGDGTRLSIL.

The chain carries TRBV7-3 and TRBJ1-2; weak D call: TRBD1 (6 bases). The CDR3 consists of 16 residues. Between the trimmed V and J ends, which lost 4 bases and 0 bases, there was a span of 15 bases. CDR1 and CDR2 from the germline V gene are SGHTA and FQGTGA. CDR3 amino acids: CASSSQGGGANYGYTF. The CDR3 region has the DNA TGTGCCAGCAGCTCACAGGGCGGGGGAGCTAACTATGGCTACACCTTC.

The sample holds a few counts of this clone. This chain connects TRBV9 to TRBJ1-2; 7 bases align to TRBD1. The CDR3 length is 18 residues. In germline, CDR1 is SGDLS, CDR2 YYNGEE. The V gene end was trimmed by 0 bases and the J gene end by 3 bases; junction bases not matched to a gene: 14. CDR3 DNA: TGTGCCAGCAGCGTAGGGCCAGAGGGACCCGGGACAGACTATGGCTACACCTTC. Residues: CASSVGPEGPGTDYGYTF.

Worth noting for this clone: At one boundary the junction diverges from the germline segment, which might be a read error. This chain joins TRBV2 and TRBJ2-1; D not certain. The CDR3 has 14 residues. CDR1 and CDR2 (germline): SNHLY, FYNNEI. The CDR3 DNA reads TGCGCCAGCAGTGAGCTAGTAAGCTACAATGAGCAGTTCTTC. Encoded protein: CASSELVSYNEQFF.

This clone was observed a few times. The V and J genes are TRBV14 and TRBJ2-5; possibly TRBD2 for D (6 bases). The CDR3 extends over 16 amino acids. Germline V CDR1 and CDR2: SGHDN, FVKESK. The V and J ends lost 4 bases and 2 bases respectively, with 17 bases between them. CDR3 residues: CASSPLPAGIQETQYF. CDR3 nucleotide sequence: TGTGCCAGCAGCCCCCTCCCGGCGGGAATACAAGAGACCCAGTACTTC.